A single sample is the source of the 28 T cell receptor beta chains below, sequenced in a study of CD8 T cells in ankylosing spondylitis. Study observations and caveats: It appeared that ankylosing spondylitis blood was characterized by a TCR beta motif of under ten highly homologous variants.

Each CDR3 protein is one row after TCRdb ran MiXCR on the 5' RACE reads. The sample contains 500,000 to 550,000 distinct CDR3 sequences, about 12% of which appear only once. Their target antigens are unknown. The sequenced sample was blood, either unsorted or a sorted T cell fraction (not recorded which). The receptors were sampled from a male donor with ankylosing spondylitis.

This clonotype was seen only a few times. The rearrangement uses TRBV10-1 and TRBJ2-1, with D maybe TRBD2 (6 bases). The CDR3 runs 14 residues. The ends were cut back, 3 bases at V and 5 bases at J, with 11 bases in the middle. Germline V gene lookup returns CDR1 WNHNN and CDR2 SYGVQD (reference sequence). CDR3 residues: CASSDQAGHNEQFF. The CDR3 DNA is TGCGCCAGCAGTGATCAAGCGGGCCACAATGAGCAGTTCTTC.

The V gene is TRBV20-1, the J gene TRBJ1-4, with TRBD1 matching 8 bases. Looked up from germline, CDR1 is DFQATT and CDR2 is SNEGSKA (reference sequence). The V segment lost 3 bases and the J segment 4 bases; nucleotides outside the gene matches: 22. CDR3 length: 20 residues. This chain's CDR3 is CSARVTPLDREGASNEKLFF. DNA for the CDR3: TGCAGTGCTAGGGTCACTCCCCTGGACAGGGAGGGGGCCAGTAATGAAAAACTGTTTTTT.

This clonotype was seen only a few times. The V gene is TRBV6-1, the J gene TRBJ1-4; tentative D call: TRBD1 (5 bases). Between the trimmed V and J ends, which lost 2 bases and 0 bases, there was a span of 7 bases. Looked up from germline, CDR1 is MNHNS and CDR2 is SASEGT. The CDR3 consists of 15 residues. CDR3 sequence reads: CASSEQGPTNEKLFF. As DNA, the CDR3 is TGTGCCAGCAGTGAACAGGGTCCAACTAATGAAAAACTGTTTTTT.

This clonotype turned up a few times. The chain joins TRBV4-1 to TRBJ2-3; no clear D gene. V dropped 6 bases and J dropped 0 bases, with 10 bases sitting between them. CDR1 and CDR2 from the germline V gene are MGHRA and YSYEKL. The CDR3 length is 14 residues. CDR3 nucleotide sequence: TGCGCCAGCAGTATGGCGTCCAGCACAGATACGCAGTATTTT. It encodes CASSMASSTDTQYF.

Notes on this clonotype: The germline gene is not matched at one end of the junction; a read error may be the cause. The chain recombines TRBV12-3 or TRBV12-4 with TRBJ2-1; TRBD2 matches 10 bases. This CDR3 has 15 residues. The CDR3 DNA sequence: TGTGCCAGCAGTTCCCAAAGCGGGAGGGCCTCTGAGAAGTTCTTC. Translated, it gives CASSSQSGRASEKFF.

The chain combines TRBV6-5 with TRBJ2-6; no definite D call. V was pared by 2 bases and J by 2 bases, with 13 bases between. The CDR3 loop spans 17 amino acids. Looked up from germline, CDR1 is MNHEY and CDR2 is SVGAGI. The CDR3 DNA sequence: TGTGCCAGCAGTTACGGGCAGGTGGGCGCTGGGGCCAACGTCCTGACTTTC. Translation: CASSYGQVGAGANVLTF.

The chain uses TRBV25-1 and TRBJ1-5, with D perhaps TRBD1 (6 bases). Germline V CDR1 and CDR2: MGHDK, SYGVNS. The CDR3 consists of 16 residues. V was pared by 9 bases and J by 9 bases, with 27 bases between. The CDR3 loop reads CASKGGSSVSSAPQHF. As DNA, the CDR3 is TGTGCCAGTAAGGGGGGCAGCTCGGTTTCAAGTGCGCCCCAGCATTTT.

V gene TRBV6-1 combines with J gene TRBJ2-3; D gene unclear. CDR3 length: 15 amino acids. Germline loops: CDR1 MNHNS, CDR2 SASEGT. V was clipped by 6 bases and J by 4 bases, with 17 bases between them. The CDR3 nucleotides are TGTGCCAGCAGCCTTAGTGGGGTTGAGGCAGATACGCAGTATTTT. Translating it yields CASSLSGVEADTQYF.

Only a few counts were recorded for this clonotype. This chain connects TRBV11-3 to TRBJ2-3; the D is unclear. Per the germline V gene, CDR1 is SGHNT and CDR2 is YENEEA. The CDR3 sequence is 14 residues long. The V gene lost 5 bases and the J gene lost 3 bases, with 12 bases spanning the gap. CDR3 in amino acids: CASSRKAITDTQYF. The CDR3 coding sequence is TGTGCCAGCAGCCGAAAGGCGATTACAGATACGCAGTATTTT.

Here the CDR3 reads CASSFLAGADPDTQYF. The CDR3 DNA reads as TGTGCCAGCAGCTTCCTAGCGGGAGCGGACCCAGATACGCAGTATTTT. The chain couples TRBV7-8 to TRBJ2-3; 10 nucleotides line up with TRBD2. Germline CDR1 and CDR2: SGHVS and FQNEAQ. The CDR3 runs to 16 residues. V lost 3 bases, J lost 4 bases, and 7 bases stayed unmatched.

This clonotype was seen only a few times. V usage is TRBV5-1 and J usage is TRBJ2-1, with D possibly being TRBD1 (8 bases). V lost 4 bases and J lost 2, with 19 bases in between. The germline V gene has CDR1 SGHRS and CDR2 YFSETQ. This CDR3 has 17 amino acids. DNA for the CDR3: TGCGCCAGCAGCCCCCAGGGGGCGGGAGACACCTACAATGAGCAGTTCTTC. Translated: CASSPQGAGDTYNEQFF.

The chain is built from TRBV4-1 and TRBJ1-1, with TRBD1 matching over 9 bases. Germline V gene data show CDR1 as MGHRA and CDR2 as YSYEKL. The CDR3 runs to 15 residues. The junction had 5 bases not matched to a gene; V was cut back by 4 bases and J by 2 bases. Here the CDR3 reads CASSRTGGDNTEAFF. The CDR3, as DNA: TGCGCCAGCAGCCGTACAGGGGGCGACAACACTGAAGCTTTCTTT.

This clonotype has a count of ten or more. The chain has TRBV27 and TRBJ1-4; D not resolved. The CDR3 length is 15 residues. The germline CDR1 and CDR2 sequences are MNHEY and SMNVEV (reference sequence). Between the trimmed V and J ends, which lost 6 bases and 0 bases, there was a span of 11 bases. The chain's CDR3 is CASSPRVPTNEKLFF. The CDR3, as DNA: TGTGCCAGCAGCCCCCGAGTACCAACTAATGAAAAACTGTTTTTT.

This clonotype was picked up many times. The CDR3 reads CASKAKGLAAHYEQYV. The CDR3 DNA sequence: TGCGCCAGTAAAGCAAAAGGACTAGCGGCTCACTACGAGCAGTACGTC. This rearrangement joins TRBV5-1 to TRBJ2-7; TRBD2 aligns across 10 bases. V lost 8 bases, J lost 3 bases, and 14 bases stayed unmatched. CDR3 length: 16 residues. Per the germline V gene, CDR1 is SGHRS and CDR2 is YFSETQ.

A few counts support this clonotype. The V call is TRBV20-1, the J call TRBJ2-7; 9 bases fit TRBD2. V trimming: 0 bases; J trimming: 0 bases; junction bases outside the gene matches: 9. The CDR3 contains 17 residues. The V gene's germline CDR1 is DFQATT and CDR2 SNEGSKA (reference sequence). The CDR3 DNA sequence: TGCAGTGCTAGAGATAATGGACTAGCGATATACTCCTACGAGCAGTACTTC. Translation gives CSARDNGLAIYSYEQYF.

The chain is built from TRBV24-1 and TRBJ2-2, with D perhaps being TRBD1 or TRBD2 (6 bases each). The germline V and J ends were trimmed by 4 bases and 3 bases, with 14 bases remaining between them. The germline V gene encodes CDR1 KGHDR and CDR2 SFDVKD. The CDR3 is 16 amino acids. CDR3 nucleotide sequence: TGTGCCACCAGTGACCCAAGAAGGGGGGACACCGGGGAGCTGTTTTTT. Its translation: CATSDPRRGDTGELFF.

This clonotype was counted only a few times. The chain has TRBV2 and TRBJ2-6; the D is unclear. Germline loops: CDR1 SNHLY, CDR2 FYNNEI. With 4 bases removed from V and 2 bases from J, the gap between germline ends came to 3 bases. The CDR3 runs 13 residues. CDR3 amino acids: CASSGTGANVLTF. In nucleotides, the CDR3 is TGTGCCAGCAGTGGAACTGGGGCCAACGTCCTGACTTTC.

In its sample, this clonotype was seen a few times. The rearrangement links TRBV20-1 to TRBJ2-4; D is possibly TRBD1 or TRBD2 (5 bases each). The CDR3 extends over 16 amino acids. CDR1 is DFQATT, CDR2 SNEGSKA, per germline (reference sequence). V was shortened by 3 bases and J by 1 base, with 16 bases between the two germline ends. CDR3 bases: TGCAGTGCTAGTACGGGGACCCTGACTGCCAAAAACATTCAGTACTTC. The encoded protein is CSASTGTLTAKNIQYF.

The chain links TRBV6-1 to TRBJ1-1; 8 bases align to TRBD1. Losses at the gene ends were 3 bases for V and 4 bases for J; bases not matched to a gene: 7. CDR1 is MNHNS and CDR2 is SASEGT in the germline V gene. The CDR3 covers 15 residues. The CDR3, as DNA: TGTGCCAGCAGTGATCCGGGACAGGTCGCCACTGAAGCTTTCTTT. This gives the protein CASSDPGQVATEAFF.

This clonotype has more than one count but fewer than ten. The V call is TRBV9, the J call TRBJ1-2; TRBD1 matches 12 bases. Germline-derived CDR1 and CDR2 are SGDLS and YYNGEE. The CDR3 has 16 amino acids. The V gene end was trimmed by 4 bases and the J gene end by 6 bases; junction bases not matched to a gene: 10. The CDR3 nucleotides read TGTGCCAGCAGCCGCGGCCCGGGACAGGGGGCCCATGGCTACACCTTC. Amino acid sequence: CASSRGPGQGAHGYTF.

The chain is built from TRBV5-1 and TRBJ2-1; 8 bases are shared with TRBD1. Trimming removed 0 bases from V and 7 bases from J; junction bases left unmatched: 9. CDR1 is SGHRS and CDR2 is YFSETQ in the germline V gene. The CDR3 totals 16 residues. The CDR3 sequence is CASSLVLGQGKNEQFF. CDR3 coding DNA: TGCGCCAGCAGCTTGGTTCTCGGACAGGGCAAAAATGAGCAGTTCTTC.

This clonotype was counted at least ten times. V usage is TRBV5-1 and J usage is TRBJ2-5, with D perhaps TRBD2 (6 bases). CDR3 length equals 15 residues. Trimming removed 5 bases at V and 7 bases at J, with 21 bases between. CDR1 and CDR2 (germline): SGHRS, YFSETQ. The DNA of the CDR3 is TGCGCCAGCAGACAAGATACGGGGAGGTTAGGGACCCAGTACTTC. Translation: CASRQDTGRLGTQYF.

The chain combines TRBV10-1 with TRBJ2-1; D may be TRBD2 (5 bases). The germline CDR1 and CDR2 sequences are WNHNN and SYGVQD (reference sequence). V gave up 3 bases and J gave up 8 bases, with 8 bases separating them. CDR3 length: 12 residues. The DNA of the CDR3 is TGCGCCAGCAGTGAAGCCGGGGATGAGCAGTTCTTC. Its translation is CASSEAGDEQFF.

This clonotype was observed a few times. V gene TRBV5-1 combines with J gene TRBJ2-1, with 7 nucleotides matching TRBD1. CDR1 SGHRS and CDR2 YFSETQ come from the germline V gene. V shed 4 bases and J 7 bases; nucleotides not matched to a gene: 2. CDR3 length: 12 amino acids. The CDR3 protein is CASSARGNEQFF. CDR3 DNA: TGCGCCAGCAGCGCCAGGGGGAATGAGCAGTTCTTC. Supplemented by reference TRBV5-1 and TRBJ2-1, the full variable domain reads KAGVTQTPRYLIKTRGQQVTLSCSPISGHRSVSWYQQTPGQGLQFLFEYFSETQRNKGNFPGRFSGRQFSNSRSEMNVSTLELGDSALYLCASSARGNEQFFGPGTRLTVL.

This clonotype has at least ten counts. This chain links TRBV7-2 with TRBJ2-1; TRBD2 aligns across 10 bases. The CDR3 sequence is 15 residues long. From germline, CDR1 is SGHTA and CDR2 FQGNSA. Trimming cost V 5 bases and J 2 bases; bases outside gene matches: 3. The CDR3 DNA is TGTGCCAGCAGCCAAACTAGCGGGACCTACAATGAGCAGTTCTTC. Translating it yields CASSQTSGTYNEQFF.

This clonotype was seen many times. This chain uses TRBV20-1 with TRBJ1-6; D is unclear. V gave up 6 bases and J gave up 3 bases, with 15 bases separating them. The CDR3 covers 15 residues. Germline CDR1 and CDR2: DFQATT and SNEGSKA (reference sequence). CDR3 DNA: TGCAGTGCCCCAGTTGCTAACAGCTATAATTCACCCCTCCACTTT. Its translation: CSAPVANSYNSPLHF.

This clonotype was detected only a few times. The chain carries TRBV7-2 and TRBJ2-2; possibly TRBD2 for D (5 bases). V shed 6 bases and J shed 6 bases, with 11 bases lying between them. The CDR3 loop spans 13 amino acids. Per germline, CDR1 SGHTA and CDR2 FQGNSA. Here the CDR3 DNA reads TGTGCCAGCAGACCGCTAGCCGCCGGGGAGCTGTTTTTT. It translates to CASRPLAAGELFF.

This clonotype has at least ten counts. The V and J genes are TRBV11-3 and TRBJ2-7; maybe TRBD1 (6 bases). The germline V gene has CDR1 SGHNT and CDR2 YENEEA. The V end was cut by 3 bases, the J end by 3 bases, with 12 bases between. This CDR3 has 14 amino acids. The CDR3 DNA reads TGTGCCAGCAGCTTGGGACATTCTAGCTACGAGCAGTACGTC. Translated: CASSLGHSSYEQYV.